This T cell receptor (beta chain) appears in the sequencing data of a study of neurological immune-mediated disorders. Trimming at V came to 5 bases and at J to 5 bases, leaving 2 bases not matched to a gene. The CDR3 has 13 amino acids. From germline, CDR1 is MGHDK and CDR2 SYGVNS. Using its own MiXCR run on the 5' RACE reads, TCRdb lists one record per CDR3 protein. The sample lists around 33,000 distinct CDR3 sequences; roughly 7% were seen once. Maryland, USA blood bank volunteers served as healthy controls. From 2 million PBMCs stored at -80 C, the unsorted libraries were generated. In this sample, this clonotype turned up many times.

Sequenced: PBMCs. V gene TRBV25-1 combines with J gene TRBJ2-2, with TRBD1 matching over 7 bases. This TCR was sampled from a woman aged 35 to 49 in good health. The CDR3 sequence: CASSLQGTGELFF. The CDR3 nucleotides are TGTGCCAGCAGTTTACAGGGGACCGGGGAGCTGTTTTTT.